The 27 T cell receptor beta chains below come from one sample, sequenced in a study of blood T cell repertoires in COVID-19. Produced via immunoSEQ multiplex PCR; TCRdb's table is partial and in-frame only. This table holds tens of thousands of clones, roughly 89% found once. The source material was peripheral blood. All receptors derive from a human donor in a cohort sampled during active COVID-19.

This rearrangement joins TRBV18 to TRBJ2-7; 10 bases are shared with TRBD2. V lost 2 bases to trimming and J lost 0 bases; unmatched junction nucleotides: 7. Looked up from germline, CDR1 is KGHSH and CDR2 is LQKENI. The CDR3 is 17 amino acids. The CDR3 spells CASSPGFLAGVSYEQYF. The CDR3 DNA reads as TGTGCCAGCTCACCAGGATTTCTAGCGGGAGTCTCCTACGAGCAGTACTTC.

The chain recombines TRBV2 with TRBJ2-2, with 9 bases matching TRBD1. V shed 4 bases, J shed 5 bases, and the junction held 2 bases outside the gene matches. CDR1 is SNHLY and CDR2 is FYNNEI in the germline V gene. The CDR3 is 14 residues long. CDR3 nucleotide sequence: TGTGCCAGCAGTGGACAGGGGGGAACCGGGGAGCTGTTTTTT. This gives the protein CASSGQGGTGELFF.

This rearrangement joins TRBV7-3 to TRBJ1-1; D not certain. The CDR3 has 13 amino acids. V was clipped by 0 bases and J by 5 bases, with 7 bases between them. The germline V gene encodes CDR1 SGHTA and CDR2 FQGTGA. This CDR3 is CASSLTTETEAFF. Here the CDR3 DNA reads TGTGCCAGCAGCTTAACAACAGAAACTGAAGCTTTCTTT. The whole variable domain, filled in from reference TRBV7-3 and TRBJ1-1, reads GAGVSQTPSNKVTEKGKYVELRCDPISGHTALYWYRQSLGQGPEFLIYFQGTGAADDSGLPNDRFFAVRPEGSVSTLKIQRTERGDSAVYLCASSLTTETEAFFGQGTRLTVV.

CDR3 nucleotide sequence: TGTGCCAGTACCCATCGACCCGCCCCTGGAGTTTCCACTGAAGCTTTCTTT. It is translated as CASTHRPAPGVSTEAFF. The chain joins TRBV19 to TRBJ1-1; D remains unclear. The CDR3 runs to 17 residues. The V end lost 7 bases, the J end lost 4 bases, and 25 bases lay between the germline ends. Looked up from germline, CDR1 is LNHDA and CDR2 is SQIVND (reference sequence). The variable domain in full, with the rest retrieved from reference TRBV19 and TRBJ1-1, is DGGITQSPKYLFRKEGQNVTLSCEQNLNHDAMYWYRQDPGQGLRLIYYSQIVNDFQKGDIAEGYSVSREKKESFPLTVTSAQKNPTAFYLCASTHRPAPGVSTEAFFGQGTRLTVV.

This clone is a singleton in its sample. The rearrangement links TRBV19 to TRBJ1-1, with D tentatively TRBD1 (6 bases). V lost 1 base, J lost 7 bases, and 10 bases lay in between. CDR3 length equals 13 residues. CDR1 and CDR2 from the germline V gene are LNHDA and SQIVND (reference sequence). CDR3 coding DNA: TGTGCCAGTAGTATAGCGGACAGAAGTGAAGCTTTCTTT. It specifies CASSIADRSEAFF.

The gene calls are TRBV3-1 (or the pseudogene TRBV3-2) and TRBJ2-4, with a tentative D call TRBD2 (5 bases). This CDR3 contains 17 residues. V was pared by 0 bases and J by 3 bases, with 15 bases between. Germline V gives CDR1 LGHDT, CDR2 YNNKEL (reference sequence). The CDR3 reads CASSQDDKAVFKNIQYF. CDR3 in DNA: TGTGCCAGCAGCCAAGATGACAAAGCGGTATTCAAAAACATTCAGTACTTC.

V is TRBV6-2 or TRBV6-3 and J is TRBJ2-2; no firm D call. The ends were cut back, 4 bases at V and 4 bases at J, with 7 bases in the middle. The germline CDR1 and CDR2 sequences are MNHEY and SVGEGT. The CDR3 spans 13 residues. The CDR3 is CASSSPGTGELFF. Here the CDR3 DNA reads TGTGCCAGCAGTTCCCCGGGCACCGGGGAGCTGTTTTTT.

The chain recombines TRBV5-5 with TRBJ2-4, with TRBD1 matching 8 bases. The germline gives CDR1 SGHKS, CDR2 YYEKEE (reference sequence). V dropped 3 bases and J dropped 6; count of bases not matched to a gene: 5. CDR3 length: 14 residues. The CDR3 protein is CASSSWTGINIQYF. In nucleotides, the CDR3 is TGTGCCAGCAGCTCTTGGACAGGGATAAACATTCAGTACTTC.

The CDR3 nucleotides are TGCGCCAGCAGCTTGACAGGGGGCAATCAGCCCCAGCATTTT. Translation gives CASSLTGGNQPQHF. The chain carries TRBV5-1 and TRBJ1-5; 7 nucleotides agree with TRBD1. The V gene end was trimmed by 1 base and the J gene end by 2 bases; junction bases not matched to a gene: 0. The V gene's germline CDR1 is SGHRS and CDR2 YFSETQ. CDR3 length: 14 residues.

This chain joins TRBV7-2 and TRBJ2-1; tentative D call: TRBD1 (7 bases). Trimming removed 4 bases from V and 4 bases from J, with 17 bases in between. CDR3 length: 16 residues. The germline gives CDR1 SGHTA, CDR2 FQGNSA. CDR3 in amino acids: CASSSQGGQTYNEQFF. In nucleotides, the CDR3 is TGTGCCAGCAGCTCCCAGGGGGGCCAGACGTACAATGAGCAGTTCTTC.

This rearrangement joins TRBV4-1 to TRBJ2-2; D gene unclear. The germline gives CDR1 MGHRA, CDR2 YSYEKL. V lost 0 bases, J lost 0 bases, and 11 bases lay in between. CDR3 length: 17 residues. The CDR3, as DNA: TGCGCCAGCAGCCAAGATTTAGAGGCCGCGAACACCGGGGAGCTGTTTTTT. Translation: CASSQDLEAANTGELFF.

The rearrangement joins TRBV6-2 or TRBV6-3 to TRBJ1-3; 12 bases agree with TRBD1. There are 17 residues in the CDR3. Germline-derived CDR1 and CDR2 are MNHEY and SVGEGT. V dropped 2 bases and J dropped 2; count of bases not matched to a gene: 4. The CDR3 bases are TGTGCCAGCAGTTACAGGGACAGGGGGCGAACTGGAAACACCATATATTTT. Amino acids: CASSYRDRGRTGNTIYF.

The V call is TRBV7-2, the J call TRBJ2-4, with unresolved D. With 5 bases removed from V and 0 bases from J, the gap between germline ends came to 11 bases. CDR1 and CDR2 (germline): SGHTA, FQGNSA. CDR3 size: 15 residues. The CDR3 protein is CASSTSTLAKNIQYF. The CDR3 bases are TGTGCCAGCAGCACCTCGACTCTAGCCAAAAACATTCAGTACTTC.

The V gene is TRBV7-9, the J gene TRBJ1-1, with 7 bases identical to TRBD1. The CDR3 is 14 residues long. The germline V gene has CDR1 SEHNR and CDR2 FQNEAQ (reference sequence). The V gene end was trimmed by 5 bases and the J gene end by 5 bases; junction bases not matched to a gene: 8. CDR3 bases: TGTGCCAGCAGCCACCAGACAGGGATGACTGAAGCTTTCTTT. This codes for CASSHQTGMTEAFF.

This chain's CDR3 is CASSFVGFGGTEAFF. Written as DNA, the CDR3 is TGTGCCAGCAGTTTCGTCGGGTTCGGGGGCACTGAAGCTTTCTTT. The rearrangement uses TRBV6-5 and TRBJ1-1; maybe TRBD1 (5 bases). The CDR3 totals 15 residues. The V end lost 4 bases, the J end lost 4 bases, and 16 bases lay between the germline ends. Germline V gene lookup returns CDR1 MNHEY and CDR2 SVGAGI.

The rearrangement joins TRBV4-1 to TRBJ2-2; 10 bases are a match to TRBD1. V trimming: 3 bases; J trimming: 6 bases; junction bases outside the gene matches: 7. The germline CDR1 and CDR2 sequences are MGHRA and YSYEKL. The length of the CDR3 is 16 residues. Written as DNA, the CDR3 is TGCGCCAGCAGCCAGGCCGGGACAGGGGACTCCGGGGAGCTGTTTTTT. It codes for CASSQAGTGDSGELFF.

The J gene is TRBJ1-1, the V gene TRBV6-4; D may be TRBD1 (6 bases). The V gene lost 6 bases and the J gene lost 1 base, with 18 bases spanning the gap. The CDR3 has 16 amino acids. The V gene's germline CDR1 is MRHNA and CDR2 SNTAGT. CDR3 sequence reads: CASSPRGGLGNTEAFF. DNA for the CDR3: TGTGCCAGCAGCCCCAGGGGAGGGTTGGGGAACACTGAAGCTTTCTTT.

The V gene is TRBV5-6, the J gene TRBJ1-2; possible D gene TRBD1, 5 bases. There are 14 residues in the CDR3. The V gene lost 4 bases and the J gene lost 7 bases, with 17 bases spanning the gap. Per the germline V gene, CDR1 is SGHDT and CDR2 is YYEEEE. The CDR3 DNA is TGTGCCAGCAGCCCCCTCATACAGGCGGCTGGCTACACCTTC. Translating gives CASSPLIQAAGYTF. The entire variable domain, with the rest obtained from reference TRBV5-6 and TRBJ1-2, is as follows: DAGVTQSPTHLIKTRGQQVTLRCSPKSGHDTVSWYQQALGQGPQFIFQYYEEEERQRGNFPDRFSGHQFPNYSSELNVNALLLGDSALYLCASSPLIQAAGYTFGSGTRLTVV.

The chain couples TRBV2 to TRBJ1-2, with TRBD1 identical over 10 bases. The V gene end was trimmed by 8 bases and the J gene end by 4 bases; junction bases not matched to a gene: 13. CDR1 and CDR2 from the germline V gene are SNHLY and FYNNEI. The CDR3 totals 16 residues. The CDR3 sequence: CASAGQGDWYIYGYTF. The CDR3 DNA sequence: TGTGCCAGCGCTGGACAGGGGGATTGGTATATCTATGGCTACACCTTC.

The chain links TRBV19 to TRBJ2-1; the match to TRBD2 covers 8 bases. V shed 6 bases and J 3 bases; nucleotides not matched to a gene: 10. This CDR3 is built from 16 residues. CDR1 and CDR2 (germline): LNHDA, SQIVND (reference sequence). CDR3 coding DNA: TGTGCCAGTAGCCAGCCAAGCGGGAGATTCTACAATGAGCAGTTCTTC. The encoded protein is CASSQPSGRFYNEQFF.

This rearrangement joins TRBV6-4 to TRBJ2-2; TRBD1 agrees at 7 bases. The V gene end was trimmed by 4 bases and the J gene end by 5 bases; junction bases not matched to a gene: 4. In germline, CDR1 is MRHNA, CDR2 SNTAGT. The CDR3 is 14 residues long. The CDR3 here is CASSGVTGTGELFF. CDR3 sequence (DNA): TGTGCCAGCAGTGGAGTGACAGGGACCGGGGAGCTGTTTTTT.

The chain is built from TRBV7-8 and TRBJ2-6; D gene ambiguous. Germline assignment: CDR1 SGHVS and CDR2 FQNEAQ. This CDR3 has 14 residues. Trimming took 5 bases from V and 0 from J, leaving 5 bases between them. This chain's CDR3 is CASSPSSGANVLTF. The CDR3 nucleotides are TGTGCCAGCAGCCCTAGCTCTGGGGCCAACGTCCTGACTTTC.

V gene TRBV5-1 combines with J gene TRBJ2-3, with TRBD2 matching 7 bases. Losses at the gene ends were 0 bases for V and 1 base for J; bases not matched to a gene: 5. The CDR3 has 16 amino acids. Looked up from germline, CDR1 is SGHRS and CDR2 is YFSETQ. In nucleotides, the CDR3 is TGCGCCAGCAGCTTGGCGGCTAGCGGACGCACAGATACGCAGTATTTT. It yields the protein CASSLAASGRTDTQYF.

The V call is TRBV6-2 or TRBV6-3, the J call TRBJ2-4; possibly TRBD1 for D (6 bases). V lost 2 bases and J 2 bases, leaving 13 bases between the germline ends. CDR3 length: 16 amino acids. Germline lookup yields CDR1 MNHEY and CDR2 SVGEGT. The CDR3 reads CASSYPIQGSKNIQYF. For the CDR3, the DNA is TGTGCCAGCAGTTACCCGATACAGGGTTCCAAAAACATTCAGTACTTC.

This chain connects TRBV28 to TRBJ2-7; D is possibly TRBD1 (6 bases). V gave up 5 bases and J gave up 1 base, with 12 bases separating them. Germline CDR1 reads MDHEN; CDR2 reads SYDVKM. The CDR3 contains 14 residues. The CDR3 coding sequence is TGTGCCAGCAGTGGCAGGGGCAGGTCCTACGAGCAGTACTTC. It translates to CASSGRGRSYEQYF.

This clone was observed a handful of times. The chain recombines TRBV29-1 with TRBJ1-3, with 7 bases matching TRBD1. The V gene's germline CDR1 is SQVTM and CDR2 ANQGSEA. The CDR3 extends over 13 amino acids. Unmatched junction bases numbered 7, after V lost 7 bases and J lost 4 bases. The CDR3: CSGAQGGGNTIYF. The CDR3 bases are TGCAGCGGGGCTCAGGGGGGCGGAAACACCATATATTTT.

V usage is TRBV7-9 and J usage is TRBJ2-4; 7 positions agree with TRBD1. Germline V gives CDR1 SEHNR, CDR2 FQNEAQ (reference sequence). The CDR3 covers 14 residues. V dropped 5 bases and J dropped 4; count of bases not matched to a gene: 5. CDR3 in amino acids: CASSTQDRKNIQYF. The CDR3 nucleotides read TGTGCCAGCAGCACCCAGGACAGGAAAAACATTCAGTACTTC.